This T cell receptor (beta chain) was sequenced for a study of blood T cell repertoires in COVID-19. Overall study context: COVID-19 samples, acute and convalescent, were from the United States, Italy and Spain. In each case, the material was cDNA or gDNA derived from T cells, B-cell-depleted T cells, or PBMCs.

As handled by the study authors: Amplification of reference gene primers provided the estimated nucleated cell counts. The protocol was immunoSEQ multiplex PCR, while the TCRdb copy is restricted to in-frame clones and leaves out a portion. The V and J calls and clone size come from that table; D and trimming were worked out from the DNA. The sample holds under 550,000 clones, around nine tenths seen once. The germline CDR1 and CDR2 sequences are MNHEY and SVGAGI. The ends lost 0 bases at V and 7 bases at J; junction bases unmatched: 3. The CDR3 is 14 residues long. Only a few counts were recorded for this clone.

Sample: peripheral blood. The rearrangement uses TRBV6-5 and TRBJ1-2; TRBD1 agrees at 9 bases. This clonotype originated in a man younger than 30 with COVID-19, enrolled during active disease. The CDR3 loop is CASSYSGQGSGYTF. The CDR3 DNA follows: TGTGCCAGCAGTTACTCGGGACAGGGTAGTGGCTACACCTTC.